The next 10 T cell receptor beta chains were all read from a single sample in a study of blood T cell repertoires in COVID-19. The table came from immunoSEQ multiplex PCR; TCRdb's copy has only in-frame clones and leaves some out. The table has under 95,000 clones, approximately 85% seen once. Source material: peripheral blood. The receptors originated from a woman older than 75 with COVID-19, enrolled during active disease.

The chain combines TRBV5-6 with TRBJ2-3; maybe TRBD1 (5 bases). The CDR3 contains 13 residues. Germline CDR1 SGHDT, CDR2 YYEEEE. V lost 4 bases, J lost 6 bases, and 12 bases lay in between. The CDR3 protein is CASSPDNLDTQYF. The CDR3 DNA is TGTGCCAGCAGCCCGGACAATCTGGATACGCAGTATTTT.

The rearrangement uses TRBV27 and TRBJ1-5, with 7 bases that match TRBD1. J gave up 9 bases and V 4 bases, and 12 bases lay outside the gene matches. From germline, CDR1 is MNHEY and CDR2 SMNVEV (reference sequence). The CDR3 totals 15 residues. CDR3 residues: CASSSHRGGTGPQHF. The CDR3 DNA is TGTGCCAGCAGTTCCCACAGGGGCGGCACGGGGCCCCAGCATTTT.

The chain couples TRBV7-3 to TRBJ2-3; 7 bases fit TRBD2. J gave up 6 bases and V 2 bases, and 14 bases lay outside the gene matches. CDR3 length: 17 residues. The germline gives CDR1 SGHTA, CDR2 FQGTGA. The CDR3 region has the DNA TGTGCCAGCAGCTTATCAGTCTTTGGCGGGGGTCTGGATACGCAGTATTTT. Protein: CASSLSVFGGGLDTQYF.

J is TRBJ1-1 and V is TRBV7-8, with D perhaps matching TRBD1 (5 bases). The V end was cut by 2 bases, the J end by 3 bases, with 13 bases between. Germline CDR1 is SGHVS and CDR2 is FQNEAQ. The CDR3 totals 15 residues. The CDR3 DNA sequence: TGTGCCAGCAGCTTATGGGGGGGGGTTGACACTGAAGCTTTCTTT. Protein sequence: CASSLWGGVDTEAFF.

The rearrangement joins TRBV28 to TRBJ1-2; possibly TRBD1 for D (5 bases). V lost 2 bases to trimming and J lost 8 bases, with 9 bases between them. Germline V lookup: CDR1 MDHEN, CDR2 SYDVKM. This CDR3 has 12 residues. The CDR3 is CASSLTQGGYTF. DNA for the CDR3: TGTGCCAGCAGTTTAACTCAGGGAGGCTACACCTTC.

The V and J genes are TRBV5-5 and TRBJ1-2; TRBD1 aligns across 10 bases. CDR3 length: 15 amino acids. Per germline, CDR1 SGHKS and CDR2 YYEKEE (reference sequence). After removal of 3 bases from V and 5 bases from J, the junction contained 7 bases not matched to a gene. Written as DNA, the CDR3 is TGTGCCAGCAGCTGGGGGACAGGGGATCGTTATGGCTACACCTTC. It is translated as CASSWGTGDRYGYTF.

V and J are TRBV23-1 and TRBJ2-3, with a tentative D call TRBD2 (6 bases). Being an ORF, TRBV23-1 has a function that is uncertain. The V and J ends lost 3 bases and 0 bases respectively, with 16 bases between them. CDR3 size: 17 residues. The CDR3 DNA follows: TGCGCCAGCAGTCACAATGATACGGGGGAGAGCACAGATACGCAGTATTTT. This encodes CASSHNDTGESTDTQYF.

The chain is built from TRBV7-2 and TRBJ2-5; 7 bases fit TRBD1. Germline values: CDR1 SGHTA, CDR2 FQGNSA. This CDR3 comprises 14 residues. Losses at the gene ends were 3 bases for V and 3 bases for J; bases not matched to a gene: 4. The CDR3 protein is CASSFQGTEETQYF. DNA of the CDR3: TGTGCCAGCAGCTTCCAGGGGACAGAAGAGACCCAGTACTTC.

This clone was seen just once. This chain joins TRBV6-2 or TRBV6-3 and TRBJ1-6; tentative D call: TRBD1 (5 bases). The CDR3 is 13 residues long. The germline V gene has CDR1 MNHEY and CDR2 SVGEGT. V lost 5 bases, J lost 3 bases, and 5 bases lay in between. CDR3 nucleotides: TGTGCCAGCAGTAGGGGCTATAATTCACCCCTCCACTTT. Protein product: CASSRGYNSPLHF.

The V and J genes are TRBV2 and TRBJ1-5; 7 bases map to TRBD1. Germline loops: CDR1 SNHLY, CDR2 FYNNEI. After removal of 3 bases from V and 5 bases from J, the junction contained 4 bases not matched to a gene. CDR3 length equals 14 residues. For the CDR3, the DNA is TGTGCCAGCAGTGAGCGGACAGGCGATCAGCCCCAGCATTTT. The encoded protein is CASSERTGDQPQHF.